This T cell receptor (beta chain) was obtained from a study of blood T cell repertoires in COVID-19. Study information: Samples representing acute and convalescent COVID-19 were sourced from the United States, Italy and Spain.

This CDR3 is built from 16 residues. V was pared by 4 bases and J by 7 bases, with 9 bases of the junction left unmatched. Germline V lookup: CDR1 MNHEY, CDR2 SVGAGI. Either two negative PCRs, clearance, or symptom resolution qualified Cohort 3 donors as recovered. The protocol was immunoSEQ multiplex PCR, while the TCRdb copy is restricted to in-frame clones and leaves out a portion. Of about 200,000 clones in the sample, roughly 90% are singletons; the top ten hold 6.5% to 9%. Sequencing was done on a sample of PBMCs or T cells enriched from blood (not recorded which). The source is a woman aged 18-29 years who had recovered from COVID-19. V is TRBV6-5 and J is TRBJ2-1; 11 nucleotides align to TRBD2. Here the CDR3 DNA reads TGTGCCAGCAGTTTGGATAGCGGGGGGGTACTAAATGAGCAGTTCTTC. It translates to CASSLDSGGVLNEQFF.